The 28 T cell receptor beta chains in this list originate from one sample, sequenced in a study of CD8+ T cells in alopecia areata. As for treatment: oral pan-JAK inhibitor, 5-10 mg twice daily. Extraction of RNA preceded its reverse transcription into cDNA, which served as the sequencing template. Method: immunoSEQ multiplex PCR; TCRdb's copy keeps in-frame clones and lacks some. The sample shows about 190,000 clones, 64% of them seen only once. Sequencing was performed on CD4+ T cells sorted from blood, taken at week 4, from a patient treated with tofacitinib. All receptors come from a human donor with alopecia areata.

The chain recombines TRBV5-4 with TRBJ1-2; no reliable D call. V was shortened by 7 bases and J by 4 bases, with 8 bases between the two germline ends. Germline loops: CDR1 SGHNT, CDR2 YYREEE (reference sequence). The CDR3 covers 11 residues. The CDR3 is CASSDRYGYTF. In DNA, the CDR3 is TGTGCCAGCTCGGACCGCTATGGCTACACCTTC.

A note on this clone: The junction departs from the called germline gene at one end, perhaps through a read error. The chain employs TRBV29-1 and TRBJ2-4; D uncertain. The CDR3 spans 13 residues. Germline V CDR1 and CDR2: SQVTM, ANQGSEA. CDR3 loop: CSAGSMEENTQYF. The DNA for the CDR3 is TGCAGCGCCGGATCCATGGAAGAAAACACTCAGTACTTC.

This chain links TRBV15 with TRBJ1-1, with unresolved D. V was cut by 1 base and J by 1 base, with 16 bases left in between. Germline values: CDR1 LNHNV, CDR2 YYDKDF (reference sequence). The length of the CDR3 is 17 residues. In DNA, the CDR3 is TGTGCCACCAGCAGAGCTCGAACCTTGACGGGGAACACTGAAGCTTTCTTT. It is translated as CATSRARTLTGNTEAFF.

V is TRBV14 and J is TRBJ2-2; D might be TRBD1 (5 bases). The CDR3 covers 13 residues. Between the trimmed V and J ends, which lost 4 bases and 6 bases, there was a span of 9 bases. Per the germline V gene, CDR1 is SGHDN and CDR2 is FVKESK. The CDR3 reads CASSPRVSGELFF. The CDR3 coding sequence is TGTGCCAGCAGCCCCAGGGTCTCCGGGGAGCTGTTTTTT.

The chain carries TRBV7-2 and TRBJ2-7; 10 bases match TRBD1. V lost 0 bases to trimming and J lost 5 bases; unmatched junction nucleotides: 4. Germline V gene sequence: CDR1 SGHTA, CDR2 FQGNSA. This CDR3 comprises 15 residues. The CDR3 DNA follows: TGTGCCAGCAGCTTAGCGGGGACAGGGGTCCACGAGCAGTACTTC. Protein product: CASSLAGTGVHEQYF.

The rearrangement uses TRBV30 and TRBJ2-7, with 8 bases that match TRBD1. Trimming took 3 bases from V and 4 from J; bases not matched to a gene: 8. From germline, CDR1 is GTSNPN and CDR2 SVGIG (reference sequence). CDR3 length: 14 amino acids. Written as DNA, the CDR3 is TGTGCCTGGAGCCTCGGCAGGGGGCCATACGAGCAGTACTTC. Translation: CAWSLGRGPYEQYF.

V and J are TRBV10-3 and TRBJ1-2, with 10 bases aligning to TRBD1. J lost 5 bases, V lost 9 bases, and 6 bases had no gene match. Germline CDR1 ENHRY, CDR2 SYGVKD. The CDR3 runs to 13 residues. The CDR3 sequence is CAISGTGAYGYTF. In DNA form, the CDR3 reads TGTGCCATATCCGGGACAGGGGCGTATGGCTACACCTTC.

This chain connects TRBV29-1 to TRBJ2-3; D call uncertain. The CDR3 loop spans 11 amino acids. Per the germline V gene, CDR1 is SQVTM and CDR2 is ANQGSEA. The V end lost 7 bases, the J end lost 1 base, and 6 bases lay between the germline ends. The CDR3 DNA is TGCAGCGGAGGTGGCACAGATACGCAGTATTTT. Protein: CSGGGTDTQYF.

The V and J genes are TRBV27 and TRBJ2-1; 8 nucleotides agree with TRBD2. Trimming took 2 bases from V and 4 from J; bases not matched to a gene: 4. The CDR3 loop spans 15 amino acids. The V gene's germline CDR1 is MNHEY and CDR2 SMNVEV (reference sequence). CDR3 loop: CASSLMVAGYNEQFF. The CDR3 region has the DNA TGTGCCAGCAGTTTAATGGTAGCGGGGTACAATGAGCAGTTCTTC.

This chain links TRBV5-1 with TRBJ1-6, with a weak D call TRBD1 (5 bases). V was trimmed by 4 bases and J by 10 bases, leaving 18 bases between them. CDR1 is SGHRS and CDR2 is YFSETQ in the germline V gene. CDR3 length: 15 residues. For the CDR3, the DNA is TGCGCCAGCAGCCTGGCGGGGGTTCTGTACTCACCCCTCCACTTT. The encoded protein is CASSLAGVLYSPLHF.

There are a few counts of this clone. The rearrangement uses TRBV6-6 and TRBJ1-2; no definite D call. The germline V gene has CDR1 MNHNY and CDR2 SVGAGI (reference sequence). CDR3 length: 15 amino acids. V lost 7 bases and J 8 bases, leaving 23 bases between the germline ends. CDR3 in DNA: TGTGCCAGCAAGTCTTTTTCCGGAAACCGTGGCGGCTACACCTTC. It translates to CASKSFSGNRGGYTF.

The chain uses TRBV4-3 and TRBJ2-5, with D hard to call. V was shortened by 1 base and J by 5 bases, with 14 bases between the two germline ends. The V gene's germline CDR1 is LGHNA and CDR2 YSLEER. The CDR3 is 15 amino acids. The CDR3, as DNA: TGCGCCAGCAGCCAAGGCCTAGGTGTTTCGGAGACCCAGTACTTC. Its translation is CASSQGLGVSETQYF.

The chain combines TRBV30 with TRBJ1-4; tentatively, D is TRBD1 (5 bases). Trimming left V 0 bases short and J 2 bases short, with 10 bases between. CDR1 and CDR2 from the germline V gene are GTSNPN and SVGIG (reference sequence). The CDR3 extends over 15 amino acids. In nucleotides, the CDR3 is TGTGCCTGGAGTGTTGGAGGGGTTACTAATGAAAAACTGTTTTTT. It is translated as CAWSVGGVTNEKLFF.

The chain carries TRBV27 and TRBJ1-3; D call uncertain. CDR1 MNHEY and CDR2 SMNVEV come from the germline V gene (reference sequence). Trimming removed 4 bases from V and 2 bases from J, with 12 bases in between. This CDR3 is built from 15 residues. CDR3 sequence: CASSSAPGTGNTIYF. The CDR3 bases are TGTGCCAGCAGTTCCGCCCCGGGTACTGGAAACACCATATATTTT.

The chain's CDR3 is CASDDLGQQQETQYF. CDR3 DNA sequence: TGTGCCAGCGATGATTTGGGACAGCAACAAGAGACCCAGTACTTC. The chain uses TRBV28 and TRBJ2-5; 7 positions match TRBD1. Trimming at V came to 8 bases and at J to 2 bases, leaving 11 bases not matched to a gene. The CDR3 runs 15 residues. The germline CDR1 and CDR2 sequences are MDHEN and SYDVKM.

The CDR3 DNA reads as TGCGCCAGCAGCCAAAACCCTAGCGGGGTGGGAGATACGCAGTATTTT. Protein: CASSQNPSGVGDTQYF. V usage is TRBV4-1 and J usage is TRBJ2-3; 9 positions agree with TRBD2. The V gene end was trimmed by 2 bases and the J gene end by 5 bases; junction bases not matched to a gene: 8. The CDR3 totals 16 residues. Germline CDR1 reads MGHRA; CDR2 reads YSYEKL.

The chain carries TRBV6-6 and TRBJ2-2; no definite D call. V was cut by 2 bases and J by 4 bases, with 5 bases left in between. The CDR3 runs to 13 residues. CDR1 MNHNY and CDR2 SVGAGI come from the germline V gene (reference sequence). The CDR3 reads CASSYGGTGELFF. CDR3 DNA sequence: TGTGCCAGCAGTTACGGTGGCACCGGGGAGCTGTTTTTT.

The V and J genes are TRBV29-1 and TRBJ2-3; 8 nucleotides agree with TRBD1. The CDR3 runs 13 residues. CDR1 and CDR2 (germline): SQVTM, ANQGSEA. Unmatched junction bases numbered 4, after V lost 6 bases and J lost 2 bases. Here the CDR3 DNA reads TGCAGCGTCCCGGGACAGGTCACAGATACGCAGTATTTT. Translating it yields CSVPGQVTDTQYF.

The rearrangement joins TRBV15 to TRBJ2-7, with 9 bases that match TRBD1. The CDR3 has 15 amino acids. Germline V gene data show CDR1 as LNHNV and CDR2 as YYDKDF (reference sequence). The J segment lost 3 bases and the V segment lost 2 bases, leaving 5 bases of the junction unmatched. The CDR3 spells CATSRYRQGGYEQYF. The CDR3 DNA reads as TGTGCCACCAGCAGATATCGACAGGGGGGCTACGAGCAGTACTTC.

The rearrangement joins TRBV30 to TRBJ1-2, with D possibly TRBD1 on 6 matching bases. Germline V lookup: CDR1 GTSNPN, CDR2 SVGIG (reference sequence). The CDR3 has 15 amino acids. Trimming took off 2 bases at V and 0 bases at J, with 13 bases between the two ends. CDR3 sequence (DNA): TGTGCCTGGAGTAGAGGACAGACAACTAACTATGGCTACACCTTC. Translation gives CAWSRGQTTNYGYTF.

This clone was found a few times. The J gene is TRBJ1-1, the V gene TRBV6-5; TRBD1 is a possible D gene (5 bases). The germline V gene has CDR1 MNHEY and CDR2 SVGAGI. V dropped 4 bases and J dropped 4 bases, with 13 bases sitting between them. The CDR3 sequence is 14 residues long. CDR3 sequence: CASSFRVYGTEAFF. CDR3 coding DNA: TGTGCCAGCAGTTTCAGGGTTTACGGCACTGAAGCTTTCTTT.

A note on this clone: The sample carries other DNA sequences with the same CDR3. The J gene is TRBJ2-7, the V gene TRBV5-1; D tentatively reads TRBD1 or TRBD2 (5 bases each). Trimming took 5 bases from V and 0 from J, leaving 9 bases between them. The germline V gene encodes CDR1 SGHRS and CDR2 YFSETQ. This CDR3 region has 13 residues. DNA for the CDR3: TGCGCCAGCAGTCGGGGCAGCTCCTACGAGCAGTACTTC. The encoded protein is CASSRGSSYEQYF.

This chain connects TRBV7-9 to TRBJ2-1; no clear D gene. V was shortened by 5 bases and J by 5 bases, with 4 bases between the two germline ends. Germline lookup yields CDR1 SEHNR and CDR2 FQNEAQ (reference sequence). The CDR3 is made up of 11 amino acids. DNA of the CDR3: TGTGCCAGCAGCGCCCACAATGAGCAGTTCTTC. As protein: CASSAHNEQFF.

The chain uses TRBV25-1 and TRBJ1-2; possibly TRBD1 for D (5 bases). V was shortened by 8 bases and J by 3 bases, with 13 bases between the two germline ends. The CDR3 is made up of 13 amino acids. Germline-derived CDR1 and CDR2 are MGHDK and SYGVNS. This CDR3 is CASWSDSHYGYTF. The CDR3 nucleotides read TGTGCCAGCTGGTCTGACAGCCACTATGGCTACACCTTC.

The V and J genes are TRBV12-5 and TRBJ1-1, with TRBD1 as a possible D gene (5 bases). Germline loops: CDR1 LGHNT, CDR2 FRNRAP. The CDR3 runs 14 residues. V was cut by 7 bases and J by 2 bases, with 14 bases left in between. DNA for the CDR3: TGTGCTAGTGACTCCGGGACGTTTAACACTGAAGCTTTCTTT. It specifies CASDSGTFNTEAFF.

The chain links TRBV7-9 to TRBJ2-3; 12 bases are a match to TRBD2. The CDR3 is 15 residues long. With 5 bases clipped from V and 4 bases from J, the junction kept 4 bases outside the gene matches. Germline V CDR1 and CDR2: SEHNR, FQNEAQ (reference sequence). CDR3 protein: CASSPSGGAADTQYF. The CDR3 DNA reads as TGTGCCAGCAGCCCTAGCGGGGGGGCCGCAGATACGCAGTATTTT.

As for this clone: This CDR3 is also generated by other DNA sequences in the sample. The chain has TRBV7-2 and TRBJ2-5, with D possibly matching TRBD1 (5 bases). V was trimmed by 4 bases and J by 4 bases, leaving 10 bases between them. Germline V CDR1 and CDR2: SGHTA, FQGNSA. The CDR3 length is 13 residues. The CDR3: CASSSGLGETQYF. The CDR3 DNA reads as TGTGCCAGCAGCTCAGGGTTGGGAGAGACCCAGTACTTC. Complete variable domain (other parts from reference TRBV7-2 and TRBJ2-5): GAGVSQSPSNKVTEKGKDVELRCDPISGHTALYWYRQSLGQGLEFLIYFQGNSAPDKSGLPSDRFSAERTGGSVSTLTIQRTQQEDSAVYLCASSSGLGETQYFGPGTRLLVL.

The chain combines TRBV11-2 with TRBJ2-1; the D gene could be TRBD1 or TRBD2 (5 bases each). This CDR3 has 14 residues. Germline CDR1 is SGHAT and CDR2 is FQNNGV. Deletions cut 5 bases from V and 10 bases from J, with 18 bases between. In DNA, the CDR3 is TGTGCCAGCAGCCCCCGGGACCCCGGAAGGGAGCAGTTCTTC. Its translation is CASSPRDPGREQFF.